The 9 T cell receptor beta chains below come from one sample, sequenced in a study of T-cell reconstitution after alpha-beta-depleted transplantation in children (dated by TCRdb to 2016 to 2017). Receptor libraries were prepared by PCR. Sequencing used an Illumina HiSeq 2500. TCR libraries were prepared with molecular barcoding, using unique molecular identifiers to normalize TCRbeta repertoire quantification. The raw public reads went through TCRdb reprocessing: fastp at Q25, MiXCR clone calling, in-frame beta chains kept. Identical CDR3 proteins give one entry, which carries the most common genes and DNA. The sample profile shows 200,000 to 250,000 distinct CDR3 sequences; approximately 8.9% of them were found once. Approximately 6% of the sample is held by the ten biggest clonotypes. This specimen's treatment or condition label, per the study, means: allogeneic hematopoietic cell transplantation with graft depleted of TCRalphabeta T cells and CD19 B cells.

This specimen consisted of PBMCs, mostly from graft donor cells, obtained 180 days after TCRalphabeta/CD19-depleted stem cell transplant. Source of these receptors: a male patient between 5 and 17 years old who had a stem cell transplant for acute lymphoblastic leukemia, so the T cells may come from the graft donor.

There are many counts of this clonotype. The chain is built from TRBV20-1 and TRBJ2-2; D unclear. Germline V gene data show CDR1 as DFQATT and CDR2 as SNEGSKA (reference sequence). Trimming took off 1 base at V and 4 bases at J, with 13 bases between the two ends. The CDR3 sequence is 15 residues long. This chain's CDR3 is CSARVTGKGTGELFF. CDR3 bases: TGCAGTGCTAGAGTAACCGGCAAAGGCACCGGGGAGCTGTTTTTT.

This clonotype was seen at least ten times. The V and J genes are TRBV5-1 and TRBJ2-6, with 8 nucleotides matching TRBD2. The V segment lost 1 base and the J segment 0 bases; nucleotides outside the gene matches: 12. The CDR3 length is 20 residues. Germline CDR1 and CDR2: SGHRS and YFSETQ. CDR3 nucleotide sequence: TGCGCCAGCAGCTTGTCGTTAGCGGGAACCGCCCCCTCTGGGGCCAACGTCCTGACTTTC. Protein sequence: CASSLSLAGTAPSGANVLTF.

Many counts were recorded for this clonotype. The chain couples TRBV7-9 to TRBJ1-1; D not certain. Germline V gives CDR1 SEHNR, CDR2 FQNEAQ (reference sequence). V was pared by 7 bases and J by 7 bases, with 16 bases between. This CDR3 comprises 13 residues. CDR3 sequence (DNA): TGTGCCAGCATCGCTGACACAGCCTTTGAAGCTTTCTTT. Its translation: CASIADTAFEAFF.

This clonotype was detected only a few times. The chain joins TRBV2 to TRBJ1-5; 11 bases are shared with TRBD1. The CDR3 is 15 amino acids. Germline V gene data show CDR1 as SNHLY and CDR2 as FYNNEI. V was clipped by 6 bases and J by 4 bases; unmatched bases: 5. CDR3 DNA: TGTGCCAGCAGAGCAGGGACAGGGGGGAATCAGCCCCAGCATTTT. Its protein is CASRAGTGGNQPQHF. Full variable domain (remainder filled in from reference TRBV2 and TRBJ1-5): EPEVTQTPSHQVTQMGQEVILRCVPISNHLYFYWYRQILGQKVEFLVSFYNNEISEKSEIFDDQFSVERPDGSNFTLKIRSTKLEDSAMYFCASRAGTGGNQPQHFGDGTRLSIL.

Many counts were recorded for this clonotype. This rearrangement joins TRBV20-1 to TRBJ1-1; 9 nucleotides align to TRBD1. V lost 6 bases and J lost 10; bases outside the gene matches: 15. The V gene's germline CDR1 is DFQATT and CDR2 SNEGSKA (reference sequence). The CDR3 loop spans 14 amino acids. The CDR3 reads CSAKAQQGAWGAFF. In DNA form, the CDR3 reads TGCAGTGCGAAGGCACAACAGGGGGCTTGGGGAGCTTTCTTT.

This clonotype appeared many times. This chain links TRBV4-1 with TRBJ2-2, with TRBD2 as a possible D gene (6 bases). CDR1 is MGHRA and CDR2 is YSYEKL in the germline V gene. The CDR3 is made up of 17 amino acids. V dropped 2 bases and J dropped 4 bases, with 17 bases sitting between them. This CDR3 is CASSQFLGLPSTGELFF. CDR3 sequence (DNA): TGCGCCAGCAGCCAATTCCTGGGACTCCCTTCCACCGGGGAGCTGTTTTTT.

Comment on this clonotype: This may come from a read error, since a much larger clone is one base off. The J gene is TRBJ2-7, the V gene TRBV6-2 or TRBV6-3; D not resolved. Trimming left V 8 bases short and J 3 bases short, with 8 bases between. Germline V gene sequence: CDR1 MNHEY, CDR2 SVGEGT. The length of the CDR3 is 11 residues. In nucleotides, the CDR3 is TGTGCCAGCGCAGGATACTACGAGCAGTACTTC. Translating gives CASAGYYEQYF.

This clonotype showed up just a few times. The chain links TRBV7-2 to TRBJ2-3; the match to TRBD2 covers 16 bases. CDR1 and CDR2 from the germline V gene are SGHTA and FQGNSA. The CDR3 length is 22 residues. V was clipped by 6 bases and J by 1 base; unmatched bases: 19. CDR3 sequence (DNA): TGTGCCAGCAGACTAAATACCCAGGGACTAGCGGGAGGGTGGGGGCGCACAGATACGCAGTATTTT. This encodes CASRLNTQGLAGGWGRTDTQYF.

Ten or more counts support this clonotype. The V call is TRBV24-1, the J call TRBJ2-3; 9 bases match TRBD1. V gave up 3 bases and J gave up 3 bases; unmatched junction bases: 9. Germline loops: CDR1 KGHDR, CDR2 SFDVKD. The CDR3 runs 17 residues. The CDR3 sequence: CATSDPRRQGGTDTQYF. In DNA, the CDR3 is TGTGCCACCAGTGATCCCCGGAGACAGGGGGGGACAGATACGCAGTATTTT.